This TCR beta chain was found in a study of blood T cell repertoires in COVID-19. Using immunoSEQ multiplex PCR, the repertoire was profiled, and TCRdb retains in-frame clones only, with some absent. The table shows roughly 410,000 clones, with 70% to 90% occurring only once. The trim removed 8 bases at V and 0 bases at J, leaving 6 bases unmatched. Germline-derived CDR1 and CDR2 are MDHEN and SYDVKM. The CDR3 consists of 15 residues. The chain employs TRBV28 and TRBJ2-5, with 10 bases that match TRBD2. This receptor was identified in a man aged 35 to 55 with acute or convalescent COVID-19. The specimen was peripheral blood. The CDR3 loop is CASESLAGDQETQYF. Written as DNA, the CDR3 is TGTGCCAGCGAATCGCTAGCGGGAGACCAAGAGACCCAGTACTTC.